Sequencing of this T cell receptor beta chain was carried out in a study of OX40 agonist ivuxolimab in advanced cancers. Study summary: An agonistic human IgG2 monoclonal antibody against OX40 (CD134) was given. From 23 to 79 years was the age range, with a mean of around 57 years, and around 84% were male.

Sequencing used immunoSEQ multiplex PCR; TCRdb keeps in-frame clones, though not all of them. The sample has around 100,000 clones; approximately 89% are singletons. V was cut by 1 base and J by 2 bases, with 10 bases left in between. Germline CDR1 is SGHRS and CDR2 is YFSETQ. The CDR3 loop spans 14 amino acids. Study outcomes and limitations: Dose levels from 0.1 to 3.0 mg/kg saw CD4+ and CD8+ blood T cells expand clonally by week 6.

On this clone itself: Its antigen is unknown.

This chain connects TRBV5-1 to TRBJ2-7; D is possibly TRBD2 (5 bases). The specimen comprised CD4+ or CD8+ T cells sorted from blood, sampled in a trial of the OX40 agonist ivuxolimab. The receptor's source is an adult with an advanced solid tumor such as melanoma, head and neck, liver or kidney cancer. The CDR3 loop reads CASSLIGGTYEQYF. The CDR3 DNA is TGCGCCAGCAGCTTGATAGGAGGTACCTACGAGCAGTACTTC.